The 22 T cell receptor beta chains below were found in one sample sequenced in a study of T cell responses to AZD1222 COVID-19 vaccine. The protocol was immunoSEQ multiplex PCR, while the TCRdb copy is restricted to in-frame clones and leaves out a portion. The sample yields some 140,000 clones, 92% seen once. Sequencing used peripheral blood, obtained on day 0 of AZD1222 vaccination. These receptors were collected from an adult in good health.

The J gene is TRBJ2-1, the V gene TRBV2, with 8 nucleotides matching TRBD2. Per germline, CDR1 SNHLY and CDR2 FYNNEI. The junction had 6 bases not matched to a gene; V was cut back by 7 bases and J by 4 bases. This CDR3 contains 14 residues. CDR3 nucleotides: TGTGCCAGCATCCCGGGAGGGCCTTACAATGAGCAGTTCTTC. Its protein is CASIPGGPYNEQFF. Based on the CDR3 plus reference TRBV2 and TRBJ2-1, the full variable domain is EPEVTQTPSHQVTQMGQEVILRCVPISNHLYFYWYRQILGQKVEFLVSFYNNEISEKSEIFDDQFSVERPDGSNFTLKIRSTKLEDSAMYFCASIPGGPYNEQFFGPGTRLTVL.

This clone was observed a handful of times. The chain carries TRBV7-9 and TRBJ1-4; D is undetermined. This CDR3 spans 16 amino acids. Trimming removed 3 bases from V and 0 bases from J, with 11 bases in between. CDR1 SEHNR and CDR2 FQNEAQ come from the germline V gene (reference sequence). In DNA form, the CDR3 reads TGTGCCAGCAGCTTGATACAGCCCGCAACTAATGAAAAACTGTTTTTT. Its protein is CASSLIQPATNEKLFF.

The chain is built from TRBV12-3 or TRBV12-4 and TRBJ1-1; no clear D gene. V lost 3 bases and J 8 bases, leaving 10 bases between the germline ends. There are 12 residues in the CDR3. The CDR3 bases are TGTGCCAGCAGTTTTGGGGAAGTGGAAGCTTTCTTT. Translating gives CASSFGEVEAFF.

The V call is TRBV7-9, the J call TRBJ2-1; 7 nucleotides line up with TRBD2. The CDR3 length is 16 residues. Germline CDR1 is SEHNR and CDR2 is FQNEAQ (reference sequence). The junction had 8 bases not matched to a gene; V was cut back by 5 bases and J by 1 base. DNA for the CDR3: TGTGCCAGCAGCCCCGGCGGGAGTACTTCCTACAATGAGCAGTTCTTC. It is translated as CASSPGGSTSYNEQFF.

The chain uses TRBV11-3 and TRBJ2-1; TRBD2 agrees at 11 bases. This CDR3 has 16 residues. Germline V gene lookup returns CDR1 SGHNT and CDR2 YENEEA. Germline trimming cut 4 bases from V and 5 bases from J; bases unmatched to any gene: 7. CDR3 residues: CASSWEGTSGNNEQFF. As DNA, the CDR3 is TGTGCCAGCAGCTGGGAGGGGACTAGCGGCAACAATGAGCAGTTCTTC. Looking up the rest from reference TRBV11-3 and TRBJ2-1 gives the full variable domain: EAGVVQSPRYKIIEKKQPVAFWCNPISGHNTLYWYLQNLGQGPELLIRYENEEAVDDSQLPKDRFSAERLKGVDSTLKIQPAELGDSAVYLCASSWEGTSGNNEQFFGPGTRLTVL.

V and J are TRBV19 and TRBJ2-7, with D possibly TRBD2 on 5 matching bases. Germline V gene sequence: CDR1 LNHDA, CDR2 SQIVND (reference sequence). Trimming took off 1 base at V and 5 bases at J, with 9 bases between the two ends. The length of the CDR3 is 13 residues. CDR3 residues: CASSIATADEQYF. The DNA for the CDR3 is TGTGCCAGTAGTATAGCCACAGCGGACGAGCAGTACTTC.

The chain is built from TRBV5-5 and TRBJ1-2; 7 bases match TRBD1. CDR1 is SGHKS, CDR2 YYEKEE, per germline (reference sequence). V shed 4 bases and J 5 bases; nucleotides not matched to a gene: 8. This CDR3 comprises 14 residues. CDR3 bases: TGTGCCAGCAGCCAGGGACAGACTCTTTATGGCTACACCTTC. Translating it yields CASSQGQTLYGYTF.

The chain couples TRBV4-1 to TRBJ2-3, with D possibly TRBD1 on 5 matching bases. Germline V lookup: CDR1 MGHRA, CDR2 YSYEKL. Trimming left V 5 bases short and J 2 bases short, with 14 bases between. The CDR3 length is 15 residues. For the CDR3, the DNA is TGCGCCAGCAGCTTGGGGCCAGGACCCACAGATACGCAGTATTTT. Translation: CASSLGPGPTDTQYF.

The chain employs TRBV6-5 and TRBJ2-7, with D maybe TRBD1 (5 bases). The CDR3 is 15 residues long. V lost 2 bases to trimming and J lost 0 bases, with 11 bases between them. Germline CDR1 and CDR2: MNHEY and SVGAGI. The CDR3 region is CASSYDGDSSYEQYF. For the CDR3, the DNA is TGTGCCAGCAGTTACGACGGAGACAGCTCCTACGAGCAGTACTTC.

The chain couples TRBV2 to TRBJ2-7; 8 bases are a match to TRBD1. The germline gives CDR1 SNHLY, CDR2 FYNNEI. The CDR3 sequence is 13 residues long. Trimming removed 5 bases from V and 2 bases from J; junction bases left unmatched: 2. CDR3 amino acids: CASSRQGTYEQYF. DNA for the CDR3: TGTGCCAGCAGTCGACAGGGGACCTACGAGCAGTACTTC.

The V gene is TRBV4-1, the J gene TRBJ1-5, with D hard to call. The germline V gene has CDR1 MGHRA and CDR2 YSYEKL. V lost 0 bases and J 0 bases, leaving 3 bases between the germline ends. CDR3 length equals 14 residues. This chain's CDR3 is CASSQDSSNQPQHF. CDR3 DNA sequence: TGCGCCAGCAGCCAAGATTCTAGCAATCAGCCCCAGCATTTT.

This rearrangement joins TRBV12-5 to TRBJ1-2, with TRBD1 identical over 11 bases. This CDR3 has 14 residues. Looked up from germline, CDR1 is LGHNT and CDR2 is FRNRAP. V was clipped by 4 bases and J by 4 bases; unmatched bases: 2. The CDR3 is CASGSGTGGYGYTF. The CDR3 bases are TGTGCTAGTGGTTCAGGGACAGGGGGCTATGGCTACACCTTC.

The sample holds one count of this clone. V usage is TRBV30 and J usage is TRBJ1-5; D is perhaps TRBD1 (5 bases). Per germline, CDR1 GTSNPN and CDR2 SVGIG (reference sequence). The CDR3 contains 13 residues. The V gene lost 3 bases and the J gene lost 7 bases, with 13 bases spanning the gap. The CDR3 sequence: CAWRTEEGQPQHF. Here the CDR3 DNA reads TGTGCCTGGAGAACGGAGGAGGGGCAGCCCCAGCATTTT.

This clone was observed once. The CDR3: CASSMPGGGDIQYF. The DNA of the CDR3 is TGTGCCAGTAGTATGCCCGGGGGAGGTGACATTCAGTACTTC. V gene TRBV19 combines with J gene TRBJ2-4; perhaps TRBD2 as D (6 bases). Trimming removed 3 bases from V and 8 bases from J, with 14 bases in between. CDR1 LNHDA and CDR2 SQIVND come from the germline V gene (reference sequence). The CDR3 is 14 amino acids.

In this sample, this clone turned up once. The V gene is TRBV4-1, the J gene TRBJ2-7; 11 nucleotides match TRBD1. The CDR3 sequence is 15 residues long. The germline V gene encodes CDR1 MGHRA and CDR2 YSYEKL. The V and J ends lost 5 bases and 2 bases, in that order; junction bases with no gene match: 5. CDR3: CASSSGTGGTYEQYF. The CDR3 region has the DNA TGCGCCAGCAGCTCCGGGACAGGGGGTACCTACGAGCAGTACTTC.

V usage is TRBV10-3 and J usage is TRBJ2-2; 8 bases line up with TRBD1. V was pared by 5 bases and J by 3 bases, with 5 bases of the junction left unmatched. The CDR3 has 15 residues. Germline CDR1 reads ENHRY; CDR2 reads SYGVKD. The CDR3 nucleotides are TGTGCCATCAGTCCCCCAGGGGGCGACACCGGGGAGCTGTTTTTT. It yields the protein CAISPPGGDTGELFF.

This chain joins TRBV7-4 and TRBJ2-1; the D gene is possibly TRBD2 (6 bases). The CDR3 runs to 15 residues. V lost 3 bases, J lost 9 bases, and 18 bases lay in between. Germline V gene data show CDR1 as SGHVT and CDR2 as SQSDAQ. The CDR3 nucleotides read TGTGCCAGCAGCTTGGTCCGACTAGATATCATTGAGCAGTTCTTC. It encodes CASSLVRLDIIEQFF.

The chain couples TRBV7-9 to TRBJ1-6, with TRBD1 matching 9 bases. Germline CDR1 and CDR2: SEHNR and FQNEAQ (reference sequence). With 6 bases clipped from V and 8 bases from J, the junction kept 11 bases outside the gene matches. The CDR3 totals 16 residues. As DNA, the CDR3 is TGTGCCAGCAGTGGACAGGGGAGGGGAAGCGATTCACCCCTCCACTTT. This codes for CASSGQGRGSDSPLHF. Full variable domain (missing parts from reference TRBV7-9 and TRBJ1-6): DTGVSQNPRHKITKRGQNVTFRCDPISEHNRLYWYRQTLGQGPEFLTYFQNEAQLEKSRLLSDRFSAERPKGSFSTLEIQRTEQGDSAMYLCASSGQGRGSDSPLHFGNGTRLTVT.

The chain has TRBV29-1 and TRBJ1-1; D is possibly TRBD1 (6 bases). The CDR3 covers 12 residues. V was shortened by 7 bases and J by 1 base, with 10 bases between the two germline ends. Germline V lookup: CDR1 SQVTM, CDR2 ANQGSEA. The CDR3 DNA reads TGCAGCGAGGGGGACGGGAACACTGAAGCTTTCTTT. It is translated as CSEGDGNTEAFF.

On this clone itself: Different DNA sequences within this sample yield the same CDR3. The rearrangement links TRBV7-2 to TRBJ2-1; 10 nucleotides agree with TRBD2. Germline V gives CDR1 SGHTA, CDR2 FQGNSA. The J segment lost 4 bases and the V segment lost 1 base, leaving 1 base of the junction unmatched. This CDR3 comprises 15 residues. CDR3 coding DNA: TGTGCCAGCAGCTTAGGACTAGCGGGTTACAATGAGCAGTTCTTC. Its translation: CASSLGLAGYNEQFF.

V is TRBV9 and J is TRBJ1-6, with D unclear. CDR1 and CDR2 (germline): SGDLS, YYNGEE. The CDR3 sequence is 17 residues long. V lost 3 bases to trimming and J lost 5 bases, with 18 bases between them. CDR3 nucleotides: TGTGCCAGCAGCGCCCATGCGGCGGGCGATAATAATTCACCCCTCCACTTT. The encoded protein is CASSAHAAGDNNSPLHF.

The V gene is TRBV11-2, the J gene TRBJ2-1, with TRBD2 matching 9 bases. The CDR3 loop spans 14 amino acids. V was pared by 5 bases and J by 4 bases, with 3 bases of the junction left unmatched. CDR1 is SGHAT and CDR2 is FQNNGV in the germline V gene. CDR3 amino acids: CASSPGLAYNEQFF. CDR3 bases: TGTGCCAGCAGCCCTGGACTAGCGTACAATGAGCAGTTCTTC.